This T cell receptor beta chain comes out of a study of CD8+ T cells in alopecia areata. CDR3 length equals 12 residues. Germline-derived CDR1 and CDR2 are GTSNPN and SVGIG (reference sequence). Deletions cut 2 bases from V and 8 bases from J, with 12 bases between. The treatment: oral pan-JAK inhibitor, 5-10 mg twice daily. In regard to this clone: Its antigen is as yet unknown.

General study findings and limits: Higher clonality and more expanded CD8+ clones appeared in lesional than normal scalp. Many expanded lesional clones stayed in scalp and blood while on tofacitinib.

cDNA serving as the sequencing template came from extracted, reverse transcribed RNA. Libraries were prepared by immunoSEQ multiplex PCR; TCRdb keeps only in-frame clonotypes and omits some of them. The top ten clones hold 4% to 4.5% of a sample with about 210,000 clones, 50% to 75% of them seen once. The sequencing used CD4+ T cells sorted from blood, collected at week 4, from a patient treated with tofacitinib. The sequence was obtained from a human donor with alopecia areata. The chain has TRBV30 and TRBJ1-2, with D possibly matching TRBD1 (6 bases). The CDR3 bases are TGTGCCTGGAGTCCACAGGGAGTCGGCTACACCTTC. Translation gives CAWSPQGVGYTF.